These 9 T cell receptor beta chains share one sample of origin, sequenced in a study of long-term antiretroviral therapy in people with HIV. The libraries were made with immunoSEQ v3.0 at survey level. This table comes from immunoSEQ multiplex PCR, and its TCRdb copy is limited to in-frame clones, with some not included. The sample shows 9,000 to 15,000 clones, about three quarters of them seen only once. The source was unsorted PBMCs, collected 3.1 years before starting antiretroviral therapy. Receptors were obtained from a man aged 40-49 years with HIV.

The chain uses TRBV25-1 and TRBJ1-1; a possible D gene is TRBD1 (5 bases). The CDR3 extends over 15 amino acids. The V end was cut by 5 bases, the J end by 4 bases, with 17 bases between. Germline lookup yields CDR1 MGHDK and CDR2 SYGVNS. In nucleotides, the CDR3 is TGTGCCAGCAGTCCCACGACCCTGGGGCGCACTGAAGCTTTCTTT. It encodes CASSPTTLGRTEAFF.

The chain joins TRBV30 to TRBJ1-4; TRBD1 might be the D (5 bases). There are 16 residues in the CDR3. Trimming shortened V by 5 bases and J by 2 bases, and 18 bases separated the two germline ends. CDR1 GTSNPN and CDR2 SVGIG come from the germline V gene (reference sequence). The CDR3 bases are TGTGCCTGGGGGGGAGCACCTATTGCGACTAATGAAAAACTGTTTTTT. It yields the protein CAWGGAPIATNEKLFF.

With regard to this clone: At one boundary the junction diverges from the germline segment, which might be a read error. The chain combines TRBV10-3 with TRBJ2-3; 7 nucleotides align to TRBD2. Germline CDR1 and CDR2: ENHRY and SYGVKD. The CDR3 runs 15 residues. The CDR3 protein is CASSDIAGVDGTQYF. The DNA of the CDR3 is TGTGCCAGCAGTGACATAGCGGGTGTAGACGGGACGCAGTATTTT.

CDR3 in amino acids: CASSLFAGEIPYEQYF. CDR3 DNA sequence: TGTGCCAGCAGCTTATTCGCGGGAGAGATTCCATACGAGCAGTACTTC. The rearrangement joins TRBV7-2 to TRBJ2-7, with 7 bases matching TRBD2. This CDR3 has 16 residues. V dropped 2 bases and J dropped 4; count of bases not matched to a gene: 11. CDR1 is SGHTA and CDR2 is FQGNSA in the germline V gene.

The genes are TRBV10-3 and TRBJ2-7; D is uncertain. V was pared by 6 bases and J by 2 bases, with 8 bases between. Germline V gene data show CDR1 as ENHRY and CDR2 as SYGVKD. The CDR3 spans 12 residues. CDR3 nucleotides: TGTGCCATCAGGGACGGAACCTACGAGCAGTACTTC. This sequence encodes CAIRDGTYEQYF.

V gene TRBV4-3 combines with J gene TRBJ2-5; 9 bases agree with TRBD1. The V and J ends lost 1 base and 1 base, in that order; junction bases with no gene match: 4. The CDR3 totals 16 residues. The germline V gene encodes CDR1 LGHNA and CDR2 YSLEER. CDR3 residues: CASSQGQGQGQETQYF. The CDR3 DNA sequence: TGCGCCAGCAGCCAAGGACAGGGACAGGGCCAAGAGACCCAGTACTTC.

The chain uses TRBV9 and TRBJ2-3; no clear D. Per germline, CDR1 SGDLS and CDR2 YYNGEE. The V gene lost 1 base and the J gene lost 2 bases, with 5 bases spanning the gap. The CDR3 covers 13 residues. CDR3 bases: TGTGCCAGCAGCGTACTCAACACAGATACGCAGTATTTT. Translation gives CASSVLNTDTQYF.

The CDR3 DNA reads as TGTGCCTGGAGTTCTCGGGGACAGGGTTACACTGAAGCTTTCTTT. Amino acid sequence: CAWSSRGQGYTEAFF. V usage is TRBV30 and J usage is TRBJ1-1; TRBD1 matches at 9 bases. V lost 2 bases to trimming and J lost 3 bases; unmatched junction nucleotides: 7. The CDR3 length is 15 residues. The germline V gene encodes CDR1 GTSNPN and CDR2 SVGIG (reference sequence).

The chain links TRBV7-3 to TRBJ1-2, with TRBD1 identical over 9 bases. CDR1 and CDR2 (germline): SGHTA, FQGTGA. The CDR3 covers 18 residues. J was trimmed by 1 base and V by 2 bases; bases with no gene match: 11. CDR3 coding DNA: TGTGCCAGCAGCTTACGGGGGGCTATGGACAGGGGTAACTATGGCTACACCTTC. Protein product: CASSLRGAMDRGNYGYTF.